The present TCR beta chain was sequenced within a study of cytomegalovirus exposure and HLA in healthy donors. General study results and limits: Exclusion applied to some V segments, including TRBV6-2 and TRBV6-3, as they were indistinguishable.

Concerning this clone: Antigen specificity is unknown. A read error may produce the germline difference seen at one junction end.

Germline lookup yields CDR1 SGHTA and CDR2 FQGTGA. This CDR3 region has 16 residues. PCR amplification relied on 60 Vbeta primers (plus 13 Jbeta primers). Sequencing was performed with immunoSEQ multiplex PCR; in TCRdb, only in-frame clones are kept and a portion is missing. The repertoire consists of 150,000 to 200,000 clones, with roughly 87% occurring once and the leading ten covering roughly 0.24%. Material for sequencing was PBMCs. V usage is TRBV7-3 and J usage is TRBJ2-2; maybe TRBD1 (6 bases). This clonotype originated in a girl under two years old in good health and CMV-seronegative. CDR3 sequence reads: CASSLTGTPNTGELLF. CDR3 coding DNA: TGTGCCAGCAGCTTAACCGGGACACCCAACACCGGGGAGCTGCTTTTT.